This T cell receptor beta chain was recovered during a study of OX40 agonist ivuxolimab in advanced cancers. About the research overall: Of mixed ages from about 20 to 80 and averaging 60 years, the group was 65% to 85% male.

CDR1 and CDR2 (germline): WNHNN, SYGVQD (reference sequence). CDR3 length: 13 residues. The V end was cut by 11 bases, the J end by 5 bases, with 15 bases between. Sequenced by immunoSEQ multiplex PCR; TCRdb stores in-frame clones only, minus some. The sample has about 83,000 clones; 70% to 85% are singletons. Patients with autoimmune history or systemic immunosuppression were excluded. Study-wide findings and caveats: CD4+ T cells averaged fewer expanded clones than CD8+ T cells.

A single count supports this clone. Antigen specificity is unknown. This specimen was CD4+ or CD8+ T cells sorted from blood, taken in a trial of the OX40 agonist ivuxolimab. The clonotype was recovered from an adult with an advanced solid tumor such as melanoma, head and neck, liver or kidney cancer. This chain links TRBV10-1 with TRBJ1-4; TRBD1 might be the D (6 bases). CDR3 coding DNA: TGCGCCTCACAAGACAGGAAAAATGAAAAACTGTTTTTT. Residues: CASQDRKNEKLFF.